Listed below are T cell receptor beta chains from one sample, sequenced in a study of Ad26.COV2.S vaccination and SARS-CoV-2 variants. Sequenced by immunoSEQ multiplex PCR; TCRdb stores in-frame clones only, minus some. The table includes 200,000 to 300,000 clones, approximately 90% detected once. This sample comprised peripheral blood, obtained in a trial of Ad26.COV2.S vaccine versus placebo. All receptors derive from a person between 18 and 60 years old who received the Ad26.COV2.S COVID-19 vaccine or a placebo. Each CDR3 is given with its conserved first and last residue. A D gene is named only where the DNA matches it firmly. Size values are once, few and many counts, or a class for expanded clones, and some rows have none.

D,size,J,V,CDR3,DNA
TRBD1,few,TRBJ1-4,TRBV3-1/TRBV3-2,CASSPDRFEKLFF,TGTGCCAGCAGCCCGGACAGGTTTGAAAAACTGTTTTTT
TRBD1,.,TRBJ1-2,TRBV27,CASPLDRVGYGYTF,TGTGCCAGCCCCTTGGACAGGGTCGGGTATGGCTACACCTTC
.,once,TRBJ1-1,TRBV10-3,CAISDGSGIGTEAFF,TGTGCCATCAGTGATGGGTCAGGGATTGGCACTGAAGCTTTCTTT
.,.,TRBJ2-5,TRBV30,CAWTGQETQYF,TGTGCCTGGACTGGCCAAGAGACCCAGTACTTC
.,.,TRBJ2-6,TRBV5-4,CASSFSQGSGANVLTF,TGTGCCAGCAGCTTCTCACAGGGCTCTGGGGCCAACGTCCTGACTTTC
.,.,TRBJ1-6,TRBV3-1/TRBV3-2,CASSQLDSTNSPLHF,TGTGCCAGCAGCCAGCTAGACAGTACTAATTCACCCCTCCACTTT
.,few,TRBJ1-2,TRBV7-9,CASSPEQRGRSGYTF,TGTGCCAGCAGCCCAGAGCAGCGGGGACGGAGTGGCTACACCTTC
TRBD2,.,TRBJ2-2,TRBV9,CASSVGVAGKNTGELFF,TGTGCCAGCAGCGTAGGTGTAGCGGGAAAAAACACCGGGGAGCTGTTTTTT
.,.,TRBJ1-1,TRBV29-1,CSVGNRPNTEAFF,TGCAGCGTTGGTAACCGGCCGAACACTGAAGCTTTCTTT
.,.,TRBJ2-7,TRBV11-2,CASSLIRGHEQYF,TGTGCCAGCAGCTTAATCAGGGGCCACGAGCAGTACTTC
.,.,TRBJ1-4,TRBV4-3,CASSPSLRRAQEKLFF,TGCGCCAGCAGCCCTTCCCTGCGGAGAGCCCAAGAAAAACTGTTTTTT
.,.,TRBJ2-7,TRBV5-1,CASSLSGTTYEQYF,TGCGCCAGCAGCCTATCCGGGACAACCTACGAGCAGTACTTC
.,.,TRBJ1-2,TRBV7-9,CASSLATGLAYGYTF,TGTGCCAGCAGCTTAGCAACAGGTCTAGCCTATGGCTACACCTTC
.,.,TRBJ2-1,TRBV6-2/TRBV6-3,CASSYGDSSYNEQFF,TGTGCCAGCAGTTACGGGGACTCCTCCTACAATGAGCAGTTCTTC
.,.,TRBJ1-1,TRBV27,CASSLSSYTEAFF,TGTGCCAGCAGTTTATCTTCCTACACTGAAGCTTTCTTT
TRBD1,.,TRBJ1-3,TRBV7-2,CASSATGAGNTIYF,TGTGCCAGCAGCGCAACAGGGGCTGGAAACACCATATATTTT
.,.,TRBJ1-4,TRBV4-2,CASSHRKGDRWATNEKLFF,TGTGCCAGCAGCCACCGAAAGGGAGACAGGTGGGCAACTAATGAAAAACTGTTTTTT
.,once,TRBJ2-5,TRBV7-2,CASSLTSVAPRTQYF,TGTGCCAGCAGCTTAACGTCCGTCGCCCCGAGAACCCAGTACTTC
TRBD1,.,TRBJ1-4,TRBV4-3,CASSQVGRGHSNEKLFF,TGCGCCAGCAGCCAAGTAGGCAGGGGGCATTCTAATGAAAAACTGTTTTTT
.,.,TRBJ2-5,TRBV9,CASSAGRSWETQYF,TGTGCCAGCAGCGCTGGTCGGTCTTGGGAGACCCAGTACTTC
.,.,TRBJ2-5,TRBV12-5,CASGLYPRGHQETQYF,TGTGCTAGTGGTTTGTACCCGCGGGGGCACCAAGAGACCCAGTACTTC
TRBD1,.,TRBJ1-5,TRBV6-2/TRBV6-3,CASSYEIGTGPNQPQHF,TGTGCCAGCAGTTATGAAATAGGGACAGGGCCTAATCAGCCCCAGCATTTT
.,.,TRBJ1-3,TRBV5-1,CASSLGRDTGNTIYF,TGCGCCAGCAGTCTGGGGCGGGACACTGGAAACACCATATATTTT
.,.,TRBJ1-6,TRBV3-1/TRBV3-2,CASSQVVGVGSPLHF,TGTGCCAGCAGCCAAGTGGTAGGGGTTGGCTCACCCCTCCACTTT
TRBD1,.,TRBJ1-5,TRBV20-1,CSASLQGAGQPQHF,TGCAGTGCTAGTCTTCAGGGGGCGGGTCAGCCCCAGCATTTT
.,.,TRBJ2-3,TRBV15,CATCNWGLNTDTQYF,TGTGCCACGTGCAACTGGGGACTCAACACAGATACGCAGTATTTT
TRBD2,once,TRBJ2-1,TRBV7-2,CASSFPSGGFPLNEQFF,TGTGCCAGCAGCTTCCCTAGCGGGGGGTTCCCCCTCAATGAGCAGTTCTTC
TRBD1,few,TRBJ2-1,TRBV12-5,CASGEGQGHNEQFF,TGTGCTAGTGGTGAAGGACAGGGCCACAATGAGCAGTTCTTC
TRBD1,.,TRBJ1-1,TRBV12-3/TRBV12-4,CASSLRRGRVAFF,TGTGCCAGCAGTTTGCGCAGGGGGCGCGTGGCTTTCTTT
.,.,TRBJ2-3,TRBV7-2,CASSLRGADTQYF,TGTGCCAGCAGCTTACGGGGCGCAGATACGCAGTATTTT
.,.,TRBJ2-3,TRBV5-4,CASSSGGGGADTQYF,TGTGCCAGCAGCTCCGGGGGCGGGGGAGCAGATACGCAGTATTTT
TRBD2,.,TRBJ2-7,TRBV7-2,CASSVTSGGHEQYF,TGTGCCAGCAGCGTTACTAGCGGGGGTCACGAGCAGTACTTC
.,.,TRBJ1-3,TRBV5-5,CASSRVGVTRNTIYF,TGTGCCAGCAGCCGGGTAGGGGTTACTAGAAACACCATATATTTT
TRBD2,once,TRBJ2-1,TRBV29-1,CSVPLAGSSYNEQFF,TGCAGCGTCCCTCTAGCGGGGAGCTCCTACAATGAGCAGTTCTTC
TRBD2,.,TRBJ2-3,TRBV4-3,CASSQDTGLAGSDTQYF,TGCGCCAGCAGCCAAGATACAGGACTAGCGGGTTCAGATACGCAGTATTTT
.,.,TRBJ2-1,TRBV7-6,CASSLVSDSYNEQFF,TGTGCCAGCAGCTTAGTTTCCGACAGCTACAATGAGCAGTTCTTC
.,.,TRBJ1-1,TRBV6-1,CASSENPWGTEAFF,TGTGCCAGCAGTGAAAATCCTTGGGGCACTGAAGCTTTCTTT
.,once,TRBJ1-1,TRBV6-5,CASSYGDPNTEAFF,TGTGCCAGCAGTTACGGGGACCCGAACACTGAAGCTTTCTTT
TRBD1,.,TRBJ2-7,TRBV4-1,CASSRDRVSYEQYF,TGCGCCAGCAGTCGGGACAGGGTCTCCTACGAGCAGTACTTC
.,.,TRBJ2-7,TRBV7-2,CASSQFTGNYEQYF,TGTGCCAGCAGCCAATTTACGGGGAACTACGAGCAGTACTTC
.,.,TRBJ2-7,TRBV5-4,CASSPGGEQYF,TGTGCCAGCAGCCCAGGCGGGGAGCAGTACTTC
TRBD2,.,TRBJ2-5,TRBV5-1,CASSPGTSGVISLETQYF,TGCGCCAGCAGCCCGGGGACTAGCGGGGTAATATCTTTGGAGACCCAGTACTTC
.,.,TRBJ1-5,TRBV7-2,CANSSSGSLSNQPQHF,TGTGCCAACAGCAGTAGCGGCAGTCTTAGCAATCAGCCCCAGCATTTT
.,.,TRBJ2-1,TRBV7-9,CASSLVTRVNEQFF,TGTGCCAGCAGCCTAGTAACCAGGGTCAATGAGCAGTTCTTC
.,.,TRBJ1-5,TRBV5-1,CASSLVGNQPQHF,TGCGCCAGCAGCTTGGTGGGCAATCAGCCCCAGCATTTT
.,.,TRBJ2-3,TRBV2,CASHTDYYTRTDTQYF,TGTGCCAGCCACACCGACTACTATACCCGCACAGATACGCAGTATTTT
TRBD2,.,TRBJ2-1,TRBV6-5,CASRGGGSVNEQFF,TGTGCCAGCAGGGGCGGCGGGAGTGTTAATGAGCAGTTCTTC
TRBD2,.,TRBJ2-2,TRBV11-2,CASSPGLAGTGELFF,TGTGCCAGCAGCCCTGGACTAGCGGGAACCGGGGAGCTGTTTTTT
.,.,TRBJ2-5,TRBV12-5,CASGLGTIRETQYF,TGTGCTAGTGGTTTGGGTACCATCAGGGAGACCCAGTACTTC
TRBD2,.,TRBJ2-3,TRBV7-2,CASSFTKKGLAGGIDTQYF,TGTGCCAGCAGCTTTACCAAAAAGGGACTAGCGGGGGGGATAGATACGCAGTATTTT
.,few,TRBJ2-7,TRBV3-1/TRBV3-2,CASSQEYEQYF,TGTGCCAGCAGCCAAGAGTACGAGCAGTACTTC